Each of the 27 T cell receptor beta chains below was sequenced from the same sample in a study of blood T cell repertoires in COVID-19. Generated by immunoSEQ multiplex PCR, the TCRdb table keeps only in-frame clones and is missing some. The table shows fewer than 300,000 clones, with approximately 91% occurring only once. The material sequenced was PBMCs or T cells enriched from blood (not recorded which). These receptors all stem from a woman aged 40-49 years with acute COVID-19.

This chain's CDR3 is CASKTSSNNEQFF. Here the CDR3 DNA reads TGTGCCAGCAAAACCTCTAGCAACAATGAGCAGTTCTTC. V usage is TRBV2 and J usage is TRBJ2-1, with D possibly TRBD2 on 5 matching bases. The CDR3 covers 13 residues. Trimming removed 7 bases from V and 5 bases from J, with 12 bases in between. Germline CDR1 is SNHLY and CDR2 is FYNNEI.

The rearrangement joins TRBV27 to TRBJ1-1, with 7 positions matching TRBD1. V shed 3 bases, J shed 4 bases, and the junction held 5 bases outside the gene matches. CDR1 is MNHEY, CDR2 SMNVEV, per germline (reference sequence). The CDR3 has 14 residues. The CDR3 nucleotides read TGTGCCAGCAGTTTGAGGGGGCATTCCACTGAAGCTTTCTTT. As protein: CASSLRGHSTEAFF.

This chain joins TRBV18 and TRBJ1-1; TRBD1 might be the D (6 bases). This CDR3 is 14 amino acids long. Germline CDR1 is KGHSH and CDR2 is LQKENI. Trimming pared 5 bases from V and 0 bases from J, leaving 10 bases between. CDR3 DNA: TGTGCCAGCTCAAGGGGGATCGTGAACACTGAAGCTTTCTTT. Translated, it gives CASSRGIVNTEAFF.

This chain's CDR3 is CASSVGGQGMWETQYF. Here the CDR3 DNA reads TGTGCCAGCAGCGTAGGAGGTCAGGGGATGTGGGAGACCCAGTACTTC. The chain uses TRBV9 and TRBJ2-5; possibly TRBD1 for D (6 bases). The CDR3 length is 16 residues. V shed 0 bases and J shed 5 bases, with 17 bases lying between them. Germline V gives CDR1 SGDLS, CDR2 YYNGEE.

This clone was picked up one time. The V and J genes are TRBV19 and TRBJ1-6, with unresolved D. The CDR3 covers 15 residues. Germline CDR1 LNHDA, CDR2 SQIVND (reference sequence). V was shortened by 7 bases and J by 8 bases, with 18 bases between the two germline ends. The CDR3 spells CASTGSRLRDSPLHF. The CDR3 nucleotides read TGTGCCAGTACTGGAAGTAGGCTTCGGGATTCACCCCTCCACTTT.

The chain recombines TRBV14 with TRBJ2-7, with D possibly matching TRBD1 (6 bases). From germline, CDR1 is SGHDN and CDR2 FVKESK. The CDR3 covers 14 residues. With 1 base removed from V and 6 bases from J, the gap between germline ends came to 13 bases. The CDR3 here is CASSQVAGVTEQYF. The CDR3 bases are TGTGCCAGCAGCCAAGTGGCAGGGGTGACCGAGCAGTACTTC.

The J gene is TRBJ2-5, the V gene TRBV27, with 8 positions matching TRBD1. Germline CDR1 reads MNHEY; CDR2 reads SMNVEV (reference sequence). CDR3 length: 15 amino acids. Trimming took 6 bases from V and 10 from J; bases not matched to a gene: 16. This CDR3 is CASRPLGTGHPDQYF. CDR3 bases: TGTGCCAGCAGACCCTTGGGGACAGGCCACCCGGACCAGTACTTC.

This clone appeared a single time. This chain joins TRBV5-1 and TRBJ1-4; D gene unclear. The germline V gene has CDR1 SGHRS and CDR2 YFSETQ. V gave up 4 bases and J gave up 8 bases, with 9 bases separating them. The CDR3 contains 12 residues. Here the CDR3 reads CASSAFGEKLFF. For the CDR3, the DNA is TGCGCCAGCAGCGCCTTCGGGGAAAAACTGTTTTTT.

The chain recombines TRBV7-9 with TRBJ1-4; D is uncertain. This CDR3 region has 14 residues. CDR1 SEHNR and CDR2 FQNEAQ come from the germline V gene (reference sequence). V gave up 2 bases and J gave up 3 bases, with 7 bases separating them. In nucleotides, the CDR3 is TGTGCCAGCAGCTTAAGTCGGGCTAATGAAAAACTGTTTTTT. This sequence encodes CASSLSRANEKLFF.

J is TRBJ2-2 and V is TRBV7-2, with 7 bases aligning to TRBD1. Germline V CDR1 and CDR2: SGHTA, FQGNSA. The CDR3 covers 15 residues. V lost 7 bases, J lost 0 bases, and 5 bases stayed unmatched. The CDR3 DNA sequence: TGTGCCAGCAAGACCGGGACAGCGAACACCGGGGAGCTGTTTTTT. It encodes CASKTGTANTGELFF. Full variable domain (remainder filled in from reference TRBV7-2 and TRBJ2-2): GAGVSQSPSNKVTEKGKDVELRCDPISGHTALYWYRQSLGQGLEFLIYFQGNSAPDKSGLPSDRFSAERTGGSVSTLTIQRTQQEDSAVYLCASKTGTANTGELFFGEGSRLTVL.

DNA of the CDR3: TGTGCCAGCAGCCCGGGGATCAATCAGCCCCAGCATTTT. This sequence encodes CASSPGINQPQHF. The rearrangement links TRBV5-6 to TRBJ1-5; D not resolved. The V and J ends lost 4 bases and 3 bases respectively, with 8 bases between them. This CDR3 comprises 13 residues. Germline values: CDR1 SGHDT, CDR2 YYEEEE.

The chain employs TRBV7-3 and TRBJ1-6, with D unresolved. Germline loops: CDR1 SGHTA, CDR2 FQGTGA. The length of the CDR3 is 13 residues. Between the trimmed V and J ends, which lost 5 bases and 12 bases, there was a span of 14 bases. CDR3 DNA sequence: TGTGCCAGCAGCGCGAGCCGGGGTTTACCCCTCCACTTT. Its translation is CASSASRGLPLHF.

J is TRBJ1-5 and V is TRBV28; 7 bases map to TRBD1. The germline V gene has CDR1 MDHEN and CDR2 SYDVKM. The CDR3 runs to 15 residues. V was clipped by 1 base and J by 4 bases; unmatched bases: 4. The CDR3 here is CASSLFGRGNQPQHF. CDR3 in DNA: TGTGCCAGCAGTTTATTCGGCAGGGGGAATCAGCCCCAGCATTTT.

This clone was counted once. The V call is TRBV28, the J call TRBJ1-5; the D is unclear. The V gene's germline CDR1 is MDHEN and CDR2 SYDVKM. The CDR3 spans 16 residues. The germline V and J ends were trimmed by 2 bases and 0 bases, with 11 bases remaining between them. The CDR3 bases are TGTGCCAGCAGTTTAATGGGCTCGTATAGCAATCAGCCCCAGCATTTT. It is translated as CASSLMGSYSNQPQHF.

The V gene is TRBV27, the J gene TRBJ1-2, with 7 bases lining up with TRBD1. V was clipped by 5 bases and J by 8 bases; unmatched bases: 11. Germline V gives CDR1 MNHEY, CDR2 SMNVEV (reference sequence). CDR3 length: 14 amino acids. CDR3 residues: CASSPTQGGRGYTF. The DNA for the CDR3 is TGTGCCAGCAGTCCGACGCAGGGGGGAAGAGGCTACACCTTC.

The rearrangement uses TRBV11-3 and TRBJ2-3, with 8 bases that match TRBD2. The J segment lost 2 bases and the V segment lost 1 base, leaving 11 bases of the junction unmatched. CDR3 length: 18 amino acids. CDR1 SGHNT and CDR2 YENEEA come from the germline V gene. The CDR3 spells CASSLVSWLAGPTDTQYF. CDR3 bases: TGTGCCAGCAGCTTAGTGAGCTGGCTAGCGGGCCCCACAGATACGCAGTATTTT.

The V gene is TRBV28, the J gene TRBJ2-3; perhaps TRBD2 as D (6 bases). V dropped 5 bases and J dropped 4 bases, with 7 bases sitting between them. Germline lookup yields CDR1 MDHEN and CDR2 SYDVKM. The CDR3 contains 12 residues. CDR3 nucleotides: TGTGCCAGCAGTGGGGGGTCAGATACGCAGTATTTT. Amino acid sequence: CASSGGSDTQYF.

This chain links TRBV19 with TRBJ2-3; a possible D gene is TRBD1 (5 bases). Trimming removed 7 bases from V and 1 base from J, with 9 bases in between. This CDR3 spans 13 amino acids. Germline assignment: CDR1 LNHDA and CDR2 SQIVND (reference sequence). CDR3 nucleotide sequence: TGTGCCAGTAAGGGGCCTGGCACAGATACGCAGTATTTT. It encodes CASKGPGTDTQYF.

The chain combines TRBV7-9 with TRBJ2-7, with TRBD2 matching over 7 bases. The CDR3 contains 15 residues. Germline lookup yields CDR1 SEHNR and CDR2 FQNEAQ (reference sequence). V was pared by 1 base and J by 2 bases, with 5 bases of the junction left unmatched. The chain's CDR3 is CASSLEGLVAYEQYF. CDR3 sequence (DNA): TGTGCCAGCAGCTTAGAAGGACTAGTGGCCTACGAGCAGTACTTC.

The chain has TRBV14 and TRBJ2-7; perhaps TRBD2 as D (5 bases). The CDR3 has 16 residues. V was trimmed by 0 bases and J by 4 bases, leaving 16 bases between them. The germline V gene encodes CDR1 SGHDN and CDR2 FVKESK. The chain's CDR3 is CASSQDSSLGSYEQYF. The CDR3 DNA sequence: TGTGCCAGCAGCCAAGATTCCTCACTGGGGAGTTACGAGCAGTACTTC.

DNA for the CDR3: TGCGCCAGCAGTGTTGGAGAAGAGACCCAGTACTTC. Its translation is CASSVGEETQYF. V and J are TRBV10-1 and TRBJ2-5; D is unresolved. Germline CDR1 WNHNN, CDR2 SYGVQD (reference sequence). Deletions cut 4 bases from V and 3 bases from J, with 6 bases between. The CDR3 runs 12 residues.

This clone was found once. The chain joins TRBV19 to TRBJ1-5; no clear D. Trimming removed 3 bases at V and 4 bases at J, with 13 bases between. Germline V gene sequence: CDR1 LNHDA, CDR2 SQIVND (reference sequence). This CDR3 spans 15 amino acids. The CDR3 bases are TGTGCCAGTAGTATGGAGGGTCGGGGAAATCAGCCCCAGCATTTT. Its protein product is CASSMEGRGNQPQHF.

This chain joins TRBV12-3 or TRBV12-4 and TRBJ1-1; the D is unclear. The V end was cut by 3 bases, the J end by 8 bases, with 7 bases between. This CDR3 region has 11 residues. The CDR3 protein is CASSFRREAFF. CDR3 DNA: TGTGCCAGCAGTTTTAGGAGAGAAGCTTTCTTT.

The chain recombines TRBV15 with TRBJ2-1, with a possible D match to TRBD2 (5 bases). V lost 2 bases and J lost 6, with 8 bases in between. This CDR3 comprises 13 residues. CDR1 and CDR2 from the germline V gene are LNHNV and YYDKDF (reference sequence). The CDR3 here is CATSRTRANEQFF. Here the CDR3 DNA reads TGTGCCACCAGCAGAACGAGGGCCAATGAGCAGTTCTTC.

The V gene is TRBV6-5, the J gene TRBJ1-6; TRBD1 matches 7 bases. From germline, CDR1 is MNHEY and CDR2 SVGAGI. This CDR3 region has 12 residues. Unmatched junction bases numbered 7, after V lost 11 bases and J lost 9 bases. CDR3 coding DNA: TGTGCCGGCGGGACAGAGATTTCACCCCTCCACTTT. Its protein product is CAGGTEISPLHF.

The chain links TRBV7-9 to TRBJ1-1; maybe TRBD1 (5 bases). Germline CDR1 reads SEHNR; CDR2 reads FQNEAQ (reference sequence). The CDR3 contains 12 residues. V lost 10 bases and J 4 bases, leaving 13 bases between the germline ends. In nucleotides, the CDR3 is TGTGCCACAACGGGGGTTATCACTGAAGCTTTCTTT. The encoded protein is CATTGVITEAFF.

The chain combines TRBV7-9 with TRBJ2-1, with a possible D match to TRBD2 (6 bases). V was shortened by 11 bases and J by 3 bases, with 11 bases between the two germline ends. The V gene's germline CDR1 is SEHNR and CDR2 FQNEAQ (reference sequence). The CDR3 is 12 amino acids. CDR3 in DNA: TGTGCCGGGGGGAACAGCTACAATGAGCAGTTCTTC. Translation: CAGGNSYNEQFF.